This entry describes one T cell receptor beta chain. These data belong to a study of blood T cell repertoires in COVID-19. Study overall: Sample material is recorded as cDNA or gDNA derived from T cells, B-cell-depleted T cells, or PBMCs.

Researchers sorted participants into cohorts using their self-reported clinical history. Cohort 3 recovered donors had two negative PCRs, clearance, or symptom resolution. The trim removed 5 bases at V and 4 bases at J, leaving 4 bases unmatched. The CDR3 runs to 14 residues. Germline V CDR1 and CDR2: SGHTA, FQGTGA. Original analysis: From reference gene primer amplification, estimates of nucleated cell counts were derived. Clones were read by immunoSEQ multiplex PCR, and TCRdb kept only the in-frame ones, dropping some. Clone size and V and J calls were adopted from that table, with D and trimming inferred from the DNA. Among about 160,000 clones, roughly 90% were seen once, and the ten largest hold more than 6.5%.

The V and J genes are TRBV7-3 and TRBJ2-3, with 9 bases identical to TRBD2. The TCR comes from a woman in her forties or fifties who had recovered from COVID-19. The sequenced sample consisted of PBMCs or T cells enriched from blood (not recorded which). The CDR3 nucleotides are TGTGCCAGCAGCCTTCGGACTAGCGCAGATACGCAGTATTTT. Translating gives CASSLRTSADTQYF.